This T cell receptor (beta chain) is drawn from a study of T-cell memory formation after mild COVID-19. Germline lookup yields CDR1 KGHSH and CDR2 LQKENI. CDR3 length: 14 residues. V was cut by 3 bases and J by 2 bases, with 10 bases left in between. In TCRdb, the 5' RACE reads were re-called with MiXCR into one record per CDR3 protein. The table shows 220,000 or so distinct CDR3 sequences, with around 9.5% occurring only once. The chain is built from TRBV18 and TRBJ1-2; D remains unclear. The sequence was collected from a man younger than 35 who had mild COVID-19 (a few samples of this study predate the infection). Cell type and time point are not known. Material for sequencing was PBMCs or a T cell subset sorted from them (not recorded which). In DNA, the CDR3 is TGTGCCAGCTCACCTTCCCGGAGCAACTATGGCTACACCTTC. Its translation: CASSPSRSNYGYTF.